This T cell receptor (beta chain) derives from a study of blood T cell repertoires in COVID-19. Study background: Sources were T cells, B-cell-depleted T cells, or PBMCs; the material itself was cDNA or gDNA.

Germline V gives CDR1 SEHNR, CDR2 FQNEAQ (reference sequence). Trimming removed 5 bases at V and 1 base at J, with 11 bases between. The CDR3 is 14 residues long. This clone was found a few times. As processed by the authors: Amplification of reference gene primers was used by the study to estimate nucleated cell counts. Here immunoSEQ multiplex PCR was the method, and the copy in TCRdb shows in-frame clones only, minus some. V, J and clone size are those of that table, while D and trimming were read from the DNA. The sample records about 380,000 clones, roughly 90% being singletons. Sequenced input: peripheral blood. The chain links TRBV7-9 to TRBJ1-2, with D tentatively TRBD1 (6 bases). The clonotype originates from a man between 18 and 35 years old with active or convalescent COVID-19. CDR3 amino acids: CASSRGQINYGYTF. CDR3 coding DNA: TGTGCCAGCAGCCGGGGACAAATTAACTATGGCTACACCTTC.